The 10 T cell receptor beta chains presented below share a single source sample, sequenced in a study of human T cells and chemical hapten exposure. A single record per CDR3 protein comes from TCRdb applying MiXCR to the RACE reads. The table includes over 300,000 distinct CDR3 sequences, less than 6.5% detected once. The time point is: pre-sensitization, week 0. Treatment here: therapeutic diphenylcyclopropenone sensitization with weekly scalp DPC. Sequences were derived from whole blood, sampled in connection with sensitization to the hapten diphenylcyclopropenone (DPC). These receptor sequences come from a woman in her forties or fifties with alopecia areata. Some clones in this sample may be carry-over from other donors' samples.

This clonotype was found many times. The J gene is TRBJ1-1, the V gene TRBV14; D is uncertain. From germline, CDR1 is SGHDN and CDR2 FVKESK. CDR3 length equals 16 residues. V lost 2 bases to trimming and J lost 7 bases, with 20 bases between them. CDR3 protein: CASSQRHRTTAGEAFF. Here the CDR3 DNA reads TGTGCCAGCAGCCAAAGACACCGGACCACAGCGGGTGAAGCTTTCTTT.

This clonotype was picked up a small number of times. V is TRBV13 and J is TRBJ1-1, with D perhaps TRBD1 (6 bases). Looked up from germline, CDR1 is PRHDT and CDR2 is FYEKMQ (reference sequence). V lost 5 bases and J 6 bases, leaving 16 bases between the germline ends. The CDR3 is 14 amino acids. CDR3 in DNA: TGTGCCAGCAGCACCTACAGGGAGAGACCTGAAGCTTTCTTT. Protein: CASSTYRERPEAFF.

In this sample, this clonotype turned up a few times. The genes are TRBV25-1 and TRBJ1-5; D unclear. The ends were cut back, 2 bases at V and 4 bases at J, with 6 bases in the middle. The CDR3 has 13 residues. CDR1 MGHDK and CDR2 SYGVNS come from the germline V gene. The CDR3 nucleotides read TGTGCCAGCAGTGAAGTTGGGAATCAGCCCCAGCATTTT. This sequence encodes CASSEVGNQPQHF.

This clonotype was counted many times. The rearrangement links TRBV29-1 to TRBJ2-3, with 12 nucleotides matching TRBD2. CDR1 is SQVTM, CDR2 ANQGSEA, per germline. Trimming removed 6 bases from V and 2 bases from J; junction bases left unmatched: 6. The length of the CDR3 is 15 residues. The CDR3 is CSVRLAGASTDTQYF. In DNA, the CDR3 is TGCAGCGTGAGACTAGCGGGGGCATCCACAGATACGCAGTATTTT.

The chain links TRBV29-1 to TRBJ1-2, with 10 bases lining up with TRBD1. The germline CDR1 and CDR2 sequences are SQVTM and ANQGSEA. The V segment lost 7 bases and the J segment 8 bases; nucleotides outside the gene matches: 10. This CDR3 region has 13 residues. The CDR3 DNA reads as TGCAGCGCCGGGGACAGGGGCCCCGACGGCTACACCTTC. Its protein is CSAGDRGPDGYTF.

The sample holds a few counts of this clonotype. V and J are TRBV18 and TRBJ2-1, with 7 bases fitting TRBD1. Germline-derived CDR1 and CDR2 are KGHSH and LQKENI. V gave up 3 bases and J gave up 7 bases; unmatched junction bases: 12. This CDR3 contains 16 residues. The CDR3 DNA reads as TGTGCCAGCTCACCGCCGCAGGGGGTACGTCTGAATGAGCAGTTCTTC. Amino acids: CASSPPQGVRLNEQFF.

Only a few counts were recorded for this clonotype. The chain recombines TRBV12-3 or TRBV12-4 with TRBJ2-5, with D tentatively TRBD2 (5 bases). The ends were cut back, 5 bases at V and 5 bases at J, with 12 bases in the middle. This CDR3 contains 13 residues. This chain's CDR3 is CASSTQRRETQYF. The CDR3 region has the DNA TGTGCCAGCAGTACCCAGCGGAGGGAGACCCAGTACTTC.

The V gene is TRBV13, the J gene TRBJ2-4; D ambiguous. This CDR3 region has 15 residues. CDR1 and CDR2 from the germline V gene are PRHDT and FYEKMQ (reference sequence). Trimming removed 5 bases at V and 0 bases at J, with 11 bases between. The CDR3 sequence is CASSKDRAAKNIQYF. The CDR3 bases are TGTGCCAGCAGCAAGGACCGTGCAGCCAAAAACATTCAGTACTTC. The full variable domain, with the rest looked up from reference TRBV13 and TRBJ2-4, is AAGVIQSPRHLIKEKRETATLKCYPIPRHDTVYWYQQGPGQDPQFLISFYEKMQSDKGSIPDRFSAQQFSDYHSELNMSSLELGDSALYFCASSKDRAAKNIQYFGAGTRLSVL.

In its sample, this clonotype was seen many times. The chain employs TRBV6-1 and TRBJ1-2; 7 bases agree with TRBD1. CDR1 and CDR2 from the germline V gene are MNHNS and SASEGT. CDR3 length: 13 residues. Trimming removed 6 bases from V and 4 bases from J; junction bases left unmatched: 5. The CDR3 is CASSPDRTYGYTF. The CDR3 nucleotides are TGTGCCAGCAGCCCGGACAGGACCTATGGCTACACCTTC.

The genes are TRBV12-3 or TRBV12-4 and TRBJ2-1, with 8 bases aligning to TRBD2. V dropped 6 bases and J dropped 9; count of bases not matched to a gene: 13. The CDR3 consists of 15 residues. The CDR3 loop reads CASSPSSGGVSEQFF. CDR3 nucleotide sequence: TGTGCCAGCAGCCCTTCTTCGGGAGGGGTTAGTGAGCAGTTCTTC.